A single sample is the source of the 27 T cell receptor beta chains below, sequenced in a study of T-cell memory formation after mild COVID-19. TCRdb re-derived calls from the 5' RACE reads in MiXCR, one entry per CDR3 protein. The sample holds a few hundred thousand distinct CDR3 sequences, about 22% seen once. The material sequenced was PBMCs or a T cell subset sorted from them (not recorded which). These TCRs come from an adult woman who had mild COVID-19 (a few samples of this study predate the infection). Cell type and time point are not known.

The V call is TRBV12-3 or TRBV12-4, the J call TRBJ1-1; TRBD1 aligns across 11 bases. V shed 3 bases, J shed 7 bases, and the junction held 4 bases outside the gene matches. CDR3 size: 14 residues. The CDR3 loop reads CASSFRDRGSEAFF. The CDR3 bases are TGTGCCAGCAGTTTCCGGGACAGGGGGAGTGAAGCTTTCTTT.

The rearrangement uses TRBV5-1 and TRBJ1-6, with D unclear. Germline CDR1 and CDR2: SGHRS and YFSETQ. The CDR3 sequence is 16 residues long. V lost 2 bases and J lost 0, with 9 bases in between. The CDR3 nucleotides are TGCGCCAGCAGCTTTGGTGAAAGCTCCTATAATTCACCCCTCCACTTT. Encoded protein: CASSFGESSYNSPLHF. Based on the CDR3 plus reference TRBV5-1 and TRBJ1-6, the full variable domain is KAGVTQTPRYLIKTRGQQVTLSCSPISGHRSVSWYQQTPGQGLQFLFEYFSETQRNKGNFPGRFSGRQFSNSRSEMNVSTLELGDSALYLCASSFGESSYNSPLHFGNGTRLTVT.

V is TRBV20-1 and J is TRBJ2-7; TRBD2 might be the D (7 bases). The germline V and J ends were trimmed by 3 bases and 5 bases, with 14 bases remaining between them. Germline assignment: CDR1 DFQATT and CDR2 SNEGSKA (reference sequence). The CDR3 covers 13 residues. The CDR3, as DNA: TGCAGTGCTAGCGGGGGGCCGATCCACGAGCAGTACTTC. It specifies CSASGGPIHEQYF.

The gene calls are TRBV4-1 and TRBJ2-6; tentatively, D is TRBD1 (6 bases). The V and J ends lost 3 bases and 0 bases respectively, with 12 bases between them. The CDR3 covers 17 residues. Per germline, CDR1 MGHRA and CDR2 YSYEKL. The CDR3, as DNA: TGCGCCAGCAGCCATACACAGGGTATCTCTGGGGCCAACGTCCTGACTTTC. Amino acids: CASSHTQGISGANVLTF.

The gene calls are TRBV4-3 and TRBJ2-3; 12 bases agree with TRBD2. Trimming at V came to 0 bases and at J to 7 bases, leaving 8 bases not matched to a gene. The CDR3 covers 17 residues. The germline gives CDR1 LGHNA, CDR2 YSLEER. CDR3 loop: CASSQDLLAGGGNTQYF. The CDR3 DNA is TGCGCCAGCAGCCAAGATCTGCTAGCGGGAGGGGGGAATACGCAGTATTTT.

This clonotype occurred a few times. The V and J genes are TRBV5-4 and TRBJ1-2, with TRBD1 matching over 11 bases. Trimming removed 10 bases from V and 4 bases from J; junction bases left unmatched: 6. This CDR3 has 13 amino acids. CDR1 is SGHNT, CDR2 YYREEE, per germline (reference sequence). CDR3 sequence: CASSDRGPYGYTF. The CDR3 DNA reads TGTGCCTCTTCGGACAGGGGGCCCTATGGCTACACCTTC.

This chain links TRBV7-9 with TRBJ2-7, with 9 positions matching TRBD1. With 5 bases clipped from V and 6 bases from J, the junction kept 11 bases outside the gene matches. Germline V gene sequence: CDR1 SEHNR, CDR2 FQNEAQ (reference sequence). The CDR3 extends over 15 amino acids. CDR3 residues: CASSSTGQGVGEQYF. CDR3 coding DNA: TGTGCCAGCAGCAGTACGGGACAGGGTGTTGGCGAGCAGTACTTC.

This clonotype was counted between two and nine times. The chain joins TRBV3-1 to TRBJ2-3; D uncertain. Germline V gene sequence: CDR1 LGHDT, CDR2 YNNKEL (reference sequence). V was clipped by 4 bases and J by 8 bases, with 16 bases between them. CDR3 length equals 14 residues. Written as DNA, the CDR3 is TGTGCCAGCAGCCCAAACGATCTTGTGAGTACGCAGTATTTT. Protein product: CASSPNDLVSTQYF.

The chain combines TRBV5-1 with TRBJ2-1; D tentatively reads TRBD1 or TRBD2 (5 bases each). Trimming left V 4 bases short and J 6 bases short, with 23 bases between. CDR3 size: 17 residues. The germline CDR1 and CDR2 sequences are SGHRS and YFSETQ. The CDR3 DNA reads as TGCGCCAGCAGCCGAACTCCCGGGACCCCACCGGCCAATGAGCAGTTCTTC. Translation: CASSRTPGTPPANEQFF.

This clonotype was counted a few times. The chain combines TRBV12-3 or TRBV12-4 with TRBJ2-7, with D maybe TRBD1 (6 bases). V lost 6 bases and J 4 bases, leaving 13 bases between the germline ends. The CDR3 runs 13 residues. CDR3 sequence reads: CASRGAGWYEQYF. DNA of the CDR3: TGTGCCAGCAGGGGGGCAGGATGGTACGAGCAGTACTTC.

In its sample, this clonotype was seen a few times. This sequence joins TRBV5-1 and TRBJ2-3; 8 bases match TRBD2. The length of the CDR3 is 15 residues. Germline CDR1 and CDR2: SGHRS and YFSETQ. J was trimmed by 3 bases and V by 2 bases; bases with no gene match: 5. This CDR3 reads CASSFLERETDTQYF. The CDR3 DNA reads as TGCGCCAGCAGCTTCTTGGAGCGGGAGACAGATACGCAGTATTTT.

V gene TRBV4-3 combines with J gene TRBJ1-2; D is unclear. V was trimmed by 4 bases and J by 0 bases, leaving 18 bases between them. The CDR3 has 17 amino acids. Germline V lookup: CDR1 LGHNA, CDR2 YSLEER. The CDR3 region is CASSLLPVTEPNYGYTF. For the CDR3, the DNA is TGCGCCAGCAGCCTTCTGCCCGTCACCGAGCCTAACTATGGCTACACCTTC.

The table lists this clonotype with many counts. The CDR3 here is CASSQDGSGRTNTQYF. The CDR3 DNA is TGTGCCAGCAGCCAAGATGGTAGCGGGAGGACGAATACGCAGTATTTT. The chain employs TRBV4-2 and TRBJ2-3; 10 nucleotides line up with TRBD2. CDR1 and CDR2 (germline): LGHNA, YNFKEQ. The CDR3 spans 16 residues. J lost 7 bases, V lost 0 bases, and 7 bases had no gene match.

The CDR3 DNA reads as TGTGCCAGCAGCGTAGACGGACAGACCAACACCGGGGAGCTGTTTTTT. Protein product: CASSVDGQTNTGELFF. The V gene is TRBV9, the J gene TRBJ2-2; possibly TRBD1 for D (6 bases). V gave up 0 bases and J gave up 2 bases, with 11 bases separating them. The CDR3 consists of 16 residues. Germline V gives CDR1 SGDLS, CDR2 YYNGEE.

This clonotype appeared a few times. This chain joins TRBV20-1 and TRBJ1-2; the D is unclear. Trimming removed 8 bases from V and 6 bases from J, with 19 bases in between. Germline V lookup: CDR1 DFQATT, CDR2 SNEGSKA (reference sequence). CDR3 length: 13 amino acids. CDR3 nucleotide sequence: TGCAGTCCCCACCGCCCGAATGAAAATGGCTACACCTTC. It yields the protein CSPHRPNENGYTF.

This clonotype appeared a few times. V usage is TRBV5-1 and J usage is TRBJ2-3; 8 bases agree with TRBD2. V lost 4 bases to trimming and J lost 4 bases; unmatched junction nucleotides: 8. The CDR3 loop spans 15 amino acids. Germline assignment: CDR1 SGHRS and CDR2 YFSETQ. The CDR3 protein is CASSGGRREADTQYF. The CDR3 nucleotides read TGCGCCAGCAGCGGAGGGAGGCGGGAGGCAGATACGCAGTATTTT.

This clonotype was detected only a few times. The gene calls are TRBV5-1 and TRBJ1-1; the D is unclear. This CDR3 comprises 14 residues. The germline CDR1 and CDR2 sequences are SGHRS and YFSETQ. With 2 bases removed from V and 6 bases from J, the gap between germline ends came to 14 bases. The CDR3 protein is CASSFKTPRAEAFF. As DNA, the CDR3 is TGCGCCAGCAGCTTTAAAACTCCGAGGGCTGAAGCTTTCTTT.

The gene calls are TRBV5-1 and TRBJ2-3, with D tentatively TRBD2 (6 bases). The CDR3 runs to 15 residues. Germline lookup yields CDR1 SGHRS and CDR2 YFSETQ. V was trimmed by 0 bases and J by 4 bases, leaving 12 bases between them. The CDR3 loop is CASSLDLGGSDTQYF. The CDR3 coding sequence is TGCGCCAGCAGCTTGGATCTGGGGGGTTCAGATACGCAGTATTTT.

The CDR3 bases are TGTGCCATCAGTGGGGCTAATGAGCAGTTCTTC. This sequence encodes CAISGANEQFF. This chain joins TRBV10-3 and TRBJ2-1; D ambiguous. V gave up 4 bases and J gave up 7 bases, with 5 bases separating them. Germline loops: CDR1 ENHRY, CDR2 SYGVKD. This CDR3 contains 11 residues.

In its sample, this clonotype was seen a few times. The gene calls are TRBV10-3 and TRBJ2-5; TRBD2 matches at 7 bases. The CDR3 totals 15 residues. The V gene's germline CDR1 is ENHRY and CDR2 SYGVKD. J lost 5 bases, V lost 7 bases, and 13 bases had no gene match. This CDR3 reads CAIMKSGVGQETQYF. DNA of the CDR3: TGTGCCATCATGAAGAGCGGGGTGGGCCAGGAGACCCAGTACTTC.

This clonotype was observed at least ten times. The chain is built from TRBV11-2 and TRBJ2-1, with no clear D. This CDR3 is built from 12 residues. Germline lookup yields CDR1 SGHAT and CDR2 FQNNGV. With 4 bases removed from V and 10 bases from J, the gap between germline ends came to 11 bases. The CDR3 region is CASSYRVSEQFF. CDR3 DNA: TGTGCCAGCAGCTATAGGGTGAGCGAGCAGTTCTTC.

The CDR3 nucleotides read TGTGCCAGACAGGGGAACACCGGGGAGCTGTTTTTT. Its protein is CARQGNTGELFF. The chain is built from TRBV2 and TRBJ2-2; D is perhaps TRBD1 (6 bases). This CDR3 is built from 12 residues. V was trimmed by 9 bases and J by 1 base, leaving 6 bases between them. Germline loops: CDR1 SNHLY, CDR2 FYNNEI.

This chain connects TRBV24-1 to TRBJ2-3, with 8 bases identical to TRBD2. Germline CDR1 reads KGHDR; CDR2 reads SFDVKD. After removal of 7 bases from V and 2 bases from J, the junction contained 13 bases not matched to a gene. The CDR3 length is 17 residues. The CDR3 region has the DNA TGTGCCACCAGCCCCTCCGGGCGGGGGGTCTCCACAGATACGCAGTATTTT. It translates to CATSPSGRGVSTDTQYF.

This clonotype turned up a few times. The rearrangement joins TRBV29-1 to TRBJ2-7; TRBD1 agrees at 7 bases. The CDR3 totals 14 residues. The germline V gene encodes CDR1 SQVTM and CDR2 ANQGSEA. The V segment lost 5 bases and the J segment 3 bases; nucleotides outside the gene matches: 10. The CDR3 reads CSVHNRGEGYEQYF. CDR3 nucleotides: TGCAGCGTTCATAACAGGGGAGAGGGCTACGAGCAGTACTTC.

This clonotype was detected only a few times. The V and J genes are TRBV4-1 and TRBJ2-2; possibly TRBD1 or TRBD2 for D (6 bases each). Trimming pared 1 base from V and 3 bases from J, leaving 15 bases between. From germline, CDR1 is MGHRA and CDR2 YSYEKL. The CDR3 has 17 amino acids. The CDR3 DNA reads as TGCGCCAGCAGCCAAGTTCCCGGGGGCGCGGACACCGGGGAGCTGTTTTTT. This gives the protein CASSQVPGGADTGELFF.

The chain carries TRBV10-3 and TRBJ1-3; D is unclear. Trimming removed 9 bases at V and 0 bases at J, with 15 bases between. Germline CDR1 reads ENHRY; CDR2 reads SYGVKD. The length of the CDR3 is 15 residues. DNA for the CDR3: TGTGCCATATCCGCTCTCAGTTACTCTGGAAACACCATATATTTT. This gives the protein CAISALSYSGNTIYF.

This clonotype was seen only a few times. The chain uses TRBV5-1 and TRBJ2-1, with D possibly being TRBD2 (5 bases). Germline values: CDR1 SGHRS, CDR2 YFSETQ. The CDR3 loop spans 13 amino acids. Trimming took 5 bases from V and 8 from J, leaving 14 bases between them. As DNA, the CDR3 is TGCGCCAGCAGGCAGGAGCGGTGGGATGAGCAGTTCTTC. This gives the protein CASRQERWDEQFF.